What follows is one TCR beta chain and its context. This specimen belongs to a study of blood T cell repertoires in COVID-19. As for the study in general: There were acute and convalescent COVID-19 samples, and they came from the United States, Italy and Spain. PBMCs, B-cell-depleted T cells, or T cells provided the cDNA or gDNA that made up the material.

The CDR3 is made up of 16 amino acids. Per the germline V gene, CDR1 is MGHRA and CDR2 is YSYEKL. Trimming cost V 0 bases and J 4 bases, with 13 bases left between them. Original methodology: Estimation of nucleated cell counts was performed using reference gene primer amplification. This table comes from immunoSEQ multiplex PCR, and its TCRdb copy is limited to in-frame clones, with some not included. V and J calls and clone size are copied from that table; D and trimming were computed from the DNA. Of 100,000 to 150,000 clones detected, approximately 74% appear once; the ten largest clones hold approximately 6%.

This receptor was identified in an older man with COVID-19, enrolled during active disease. The chain uses TRBV4-1 and TRBJ1-3; D gene uncertain. The specimen was peripheral blood. The CDR3: CASSQDRPVLGNTIYF. CDR3 in DNA: TGCGCCAGCAGCCAAGATCGCCCCGTTCTAGGAAACACCATATATTTT.